The 3 T cell receptor beta chains below come from one sample, sequenced in a study of T cells in Graves' hyperthyroidism and ophthalmopathy (dated by TCRdb to the late 2010s). The receptor library was made with multiplex PCR. Sequencing was carried out with an Illumina HiSeq 2000. TCR beta CDR3 regions were amplified from RNA transcripts. The TCR CDR3 was subjected to a first round of RT-PCR using the HTBI primer set and the Qiagen OneStep RT-PCR kit. TCRdb reprocessing: public reads trimmed at Q25 with fastp, clones called with MiXCR, in-frame beta chains kept. Here each entry gathers all rows of one CDR3 protein and keeps the most common genes and DNA. The sample table shows 450,000 to 650,000 distinct CDR3 sequences, and approximately 15% are seen once. The ten largest clones represent roughly 6.9% of the sample. Sequencing was done on a sample of blood. All receptors come from a woman between 18 and 29 years old with Graves' ophthalmopathy.

The genes are TRBV20-1 and TRBJ1-4; perhaps TRBD1 as D (5 bases). The V end lost 3 bases, the J end lost 4 bases, and 9 bases lay between the germline ends. Germline assignment: CDR1 DFQATT and CDR2 SNEGSKA (reference sequence). The CDR3 is 13 residues long. The CDR3 protein is CSASGANNEKLFF. In DNA form, the CDR3 reads TGCAGTGCTAGTGGGGCTAATAATGAAAAACTGTTTTTT.

There are many counts of this clonotype. The chain uses TRBV7-9 and TRBJ1-2; 7 nucleotides line up with TRBD1. This CDR3 spans 11 amino acids. Germline CDR1 reads SEHNR; CDR2 reads FQNEAQ (reference sequence). V gave up 3 bases and J gave up 11 bases; unmatched junction bases: 3. In DNA form, the CDR3 reads TGTGCCAGCAGCTTTGACAGGGAGTACACCTTC. Protein: CASSFDREYTF.

This clonotype was counted ten times or more. V usage is TRBV7-3 and J usage is TRBJ2-6; D is unresolved. Trimming cost V 5 bases and J 4 bases, with 15 bases left between them. There are 16 residues in the CDR3. Per germline, CDR1 SGHTA and CDR2 FQGTGA. The CDR3 is CASSRDGIGGANVLTF. The CDR3 DNA reads TGTGCCAGCAGCCGCGACGGTATTGGAGGGGCCAACGTCCTGACTTTC.